These T cell receptor beta chains were read from a single sample in a study of shared clonotypes between healthy human individuals. Sequencing used immunoSEQ multiplex PCR; TCRdb keeps in-frame clones, though not all of them. This table holds around 620,000 clones, approximately 95% found once. Sequenced sample: naive CD8+ T cells sorted from blood. All receptors derive from a woman in her twenties or thirties in good health. The CDR3 runs from the conserved cysteine through the conserved F or W. The size field is filled for only some rows; it gives once, few, many or a size class.

j_call	clone_size	v_call	cdr3_aa
TRBJ1-2	.	TRBV27	CASSLRRGWGYGYTF
TRBJ1-1	.	TRBV11-3	CASSFGTEAFF
TRBJ1-1	.	TRBV14	CASSPLGLNTEAFF
TRBJ1-3	once	TRBV7-9	CASSPVDNTIYF
TRBJ2-7	.	TRBV27	CASSPLGSRPYEQYF
TRBJ1-2	.	TRBV4-1	CASSQVGQGLYGYTF
TRBJ2-1	.	TRBV9	CASSAQISGTSYEQFF
TRBJ2-3	.	TRBV29-1	CSVAPTSTDTQYF
TRBJ1-1	.	TRBV7-9	CASSPDQELNTEAFF
TRBJ1-1	.	TRBV28	CASSSRTGGFTEAFF
TRBJ2-1	.	TRBV4-1	CASSPGGYEQFF
TRBJ2-1	.	TRBV21-1	CASSEKLGSGISEQFF
TRBJ2-7	.	TRBV28	CASRQIGTSGIYEQYF
TRBJ2-1	.	TRBV11-3	CASSFPGGEQFF
TRBJ2-5	.	TRBV9	CASSTSGGLGEETQYF
TRBJ2-7	.	TRBV5-4	CASSDGPSRREQYF
TRBJ1-2	.	TRBV27	CASRAGTDYGYTF
TRBJ1-2	.	TRBV29-1	CSVDGESYYGYTF
TRBJ2-5	.	TRBV5-4	CASSLSAQETQYF
TRBJ2-3	.	TRBV9	CASSVGSGPDTQYF
TRBJ2-5	.	TRBV7-9	CASSFDIGREETQYF
TRBJ2-3	.	TRBV28	CASSRRTGGGEDTQYF
TRBJ2-7	.	TRBV14	CASSQDREGKSSYEQYF
TRBJ2-7	.	TRBV6-1	CASSEPQRGALMQYF
TRBJ1-1	.	TRBV28	CASSLTNVWVEAFF
TRBJ2-7	few	TRBV2	CASSGTGNPYEQYF
TRBJ2-1	.	TRBV19	CASSLAGGIANEQFF
TRBJ2-5	once	TRBV19	CASSTGGETQYF
TRBJ1-2	.	TRBV2	CASSERAANYGYTF
TRBJ2-7	.	TRBV2	CASSDGTSYEQYF
TRBJ1-1	few	TRBV29-1	CSTYPPGQGGTEAFF
TRBJ1-3	.	TRBV6-1	CASSGTGAGNTIYF
TRBJ2-1	.	TRBV6-1	CASIGLASNEQFF
TRBJ2-7	.	TRBV29-1	CSVAGTSGYEQYF
TRBJ2-7	many	TRBV5-4	CASSTDYEQYF
TRBJ1-5	.	TRBV4-1	CASSHAPALSNQPQHF
TRBJ1-1	.	TRBV28	CASTLDRGLNTEAFF
TRBJ2-7	.	TRBV28	CASSFVGGGYEQYF
TRBJ2-7	.	TRBV23-1	CASIPSASGNSYEQYF
TRBJ1-5	.	TRBV27	CASSLAGFQPQHF
TRBJ2-3	.	TRBV28	CASSASGSHFAQYF
TRBJ2-1	.	TRBV19	CASSIVRREQFF
TRBJ2-7	.	TRBV2	CASNIAGEVEQYF
TRBJ2-7	.	TRBV7-6	CASSPGTETLEKQYF
TRBJ2-1	.	TRBV15	CATSREVRTNSYNEQFF
TRBJ2-7	.	TRBV9	CASSLGQGQYEQYF
TRBJ2-2	.	TRBV13	CASSSLAGGTGELFF
TRBJ2-3	.	TRBV7-3	CASSLGGRTDTQYF
TRBJ1-6	.	TRBV6-5	CASSYQGRDSPLHF
TRBJ1-2	once	TRBV7-9	CASSVDLNRDGYTF